Only a few counts were recorded for the clone carrying this T cell receptor beta chain. Its antigen is not identified. This CDR3 comprises 16 residues. V was trimmed by 5 bases and J by 7 bases, leaving 23 bases between them. The V gene's germline CDR1 is SGHTA and CDR2 FQGNSA. The source of the sample is a study of cytomegalovirus exposure and HLA in healthy donors. PCR primers comprised 60 Vbeta and 13 Jbeta primers. Libraries were prepared by immunoSEQ multiplex PCR; TCRdb keeps only in-frame clonotypes and omits some of them. The data contain approximately 70,000 clones, about 71% of them seen just once; the ten biggest clones take up 9.7%. The study, taken as a whole, reports: Clonal expansion was found to be greater in HLA-associated TCR beta chains than in equally common others in a later analysis. V- and J-gene trimming in TCR beta was tied to a missense DCLRE1C variant by an analysis performed later.

The chain has TRBV7-2 and TRBJ1-2; D call uncertain. The sequenced sample was PBMCs. The sequence came from a woman in her fifties or sixties in good health and CMV-seropositive. As DNA, the CDR3 is TGTGCCAGCAGCCATTCGATGGGCCAGGTTAACAGTGGCTACACCTTC. Protein: CASSHSMGQVNSGYTF.